These 21 T cell receptor beta chains share one sample of origin, sequenced in a study of cytomegalovirus exposure and HLA in healthy donors. With 60 Vbeta and 13 Jbeta primers, the PCR was carried out. Here immunoSEQ multiplex PCR was the method, and the copy in TCRdb shows in-frame clones only, minus some. This sample has about 190,000 clones, with 60% to 85% found just once. The sequenced sample was PBMCs. Receptor source: a young woman in good health and CMV-seronegative.

The chain combines TRBV5-6 with TRBJ2-5, with 7 bases fitting TRBD1. This CDR3 region has 14 residues. CDR1 is SGHDT and CDR2 is YYEEEE in the germline V gene. V lost 5 bases, J lost 5 bases, and 9 bases stayed unmatched. CDR3 coding DNA: TGTGCCAGCAGTCTCACAGGGGCCAAGGAGACCCAGTACTTC. As protein: CASSLTGAKETQYF.

The chain recombines TRBV29-1 with TRBJ2-2; 15 positions agree with TRBD2. Losses at the gene ends were 5 bases for V and 2 bases for J; bases not matched to a gene: 9. Germline assignment: CDR1 SQVTM and CDR2 ANQGSEA. There are 18 residues in the CDR3. The CDR3 coding sequence is TGCAGCGTTCCATTAGGGACTAGCGGGGGGTCCAACACCGGGGAGCTGTTTTTT. Translated, it gives CSVPLGTSGGSNTGELFF.

The rearrangement joins TRBV2 to TRBJ1-6; 7 bases are a match to TRBD1. Unmatched junction bases numbered 10, after V lost 4 bases and J lost 7 bases. Germline CDR1 is SNHLY and CDR2 is FYNNEI. The CDR3 has 16 residues. CDR3 sequence (DNA): TGTGCCAGCAGTGGACAGGGTACTCTAAAGAATTCACCCCTCCACTTT. Protein product: CASSGQGTLKNSPLHF.

V usage is TRBV6-1 and J usage is TRBJ1-6, with D possibly being TRBD1 (5 bases). The CDR3 covers 13 residues. The germline V gene encodes CDR1 MNHNS and CDR2 SASEGT. Trimming pared 6 bases from V and 4 bases from J, leaving 7 bases between. The CDR3 DNA follows: TGTGCCAGCAGCGACAGTTATAATTCACCCCTCCACTTT. Residues: CASSDSYNSPLHF.

The chain combines TRBV10-1 with TRBJ1-1, with D unclear. V was shortened by 0 bases and J by 1 base, with 9 bases between the two germline ends. The length of the CDR3 is 15 residues. The germline gives CDR1 WNHNN, CDR2 SYGVQD (reference sequence). Here the CDR3 DNA reads TGCGCCAGCAGTGAGTCTATGGGGAGGAACACTGAAGCTTTCTTT. Translation: CASSESMGRNTEAFF.

CDR3 bases: TGTGCCAGCAGCCCCGGGACAGGGCTCGTGAGCACTGAAGCTTTCTTT. Amino acid sequence: CASSPGTGLVSTEAFF. The chain uses TRBV13 and TRBJ1-1; 9 bases map to TRBD1. The CDR3 has 16 amino acids. V shed 5 bases, J shed 4 bases, and the junction held 11 bases outside the gene matches. Germline CDR1 and CDR2: PRHDT and FYEKMQ (reference sequence).

CDR3 DNA sequence: TGTGCCAGCAGCTTGACAGGGGGCACTGAAGCTTTCTTT. Translated, it gives CASSLTGGTEAFF. This chain joins TRBV5-4 and TRBJ1-1; 8 bases agree with TRBD1. Germline lookup yields CDR1 SGHNT and CDR2 YYREEE (reference sequence). This CDR3 has 13 residues. The ends lost 1 base at V and 4 bases at J; junction bases unmatched: 0.

The table lists this clone with a few counts. This chain connects TRBV25-1 to TRBJ2-3; tentative D call: TRBD1 (6 bases). V was shortened by 2 bases and J by 1 base, with 13 bases between the two germline ends. This CDR3 is built from 16 residues. Germline V gives CDR1 MGHDK, CDR2 SYGVNS. The chain's CDR3 is CASSEAGQTGTDTQYF. CDR3 nucleotide sequence: TGTGCCAGCAGTGAAGCTGGACAGACGGGCACAGATACGCAGTATTTT.

V is TRBV7-2 and J is TRBJ1-5; tentative D call: TRBD1 (6 bases). The CDR3 runs 14 residues. V shed 8 bases and J shed 0 bases, with 11 bases lying between them. Germline-derived CDR1 and CDR2 are SGHTA and FQGNSA. The CDR3 loop reads CASARTDSNQPQHF. The CDR3 DNA sequence: TGTGCCAGCGCCCGGACAGATAGCAATCAGCCCCAGCATTTT.

In this sample, this clone turned up once. This chain joins TRBV30 and TRBJ2-7; 7 nucleotides align to TRBD1. The CDR3 length is 13 residues. CDR1 GTSNPN and CDR2 SVGIG come from the germline V gene (reference sequence). The CDR3 reads CAWLKGATYEQYF. DNA for the CDR3: TGTGCTTGGTTAAAGGGGGCCACCTACGAGCAGTACTTC.

This clone was found once. The genes are TRBV7-6 and TRBJ1-4, with a tentative D call TRBD1 (6 bases). V was trimmed by 5 bases and J by 7 bases, leaving 14 bases between them. The germline V gene encodes CDR1 SGHVS and CDR2 FNYEAQ. This CDR3 contains 14 residues. The CDR3 coding sequence is TGTGCCAGCAGCGAACAGGGTGAAGGTGAAAAACTGTTTTTT. Translating it yields CASSEQGEGEKLFF.

The chain uses TRBV10-2 and TRBJ1-4, with TRBD1 identical over 9 bases. Germline V lookup: CDR1 WSHSY, CDR2 SAAADI. The CDR3 sequence is 16 residues long. V shed 10 bases, J shed 0 bases, and the junction held 9 bases outside the gene matches. CDR3 amino acids: CATAQGALSTNEKLFF. As DNA, the CDR3 is TGCGCCACCGCACAGGGGGCCTTGTCAACTAATGAAAAACTGTTTTTT.

CDR3 bases: TGTGCCAGTTCCGAAGCGAACACAGATACGCAGTATTTT. This gives the protein CASSEANTDTQYF. V is TRBV19 and J is TRBJ2-3; D gene unclear. The CDR3 consists of 13 residues. V shed 8 bases and J shed 2 bases, with 11 bases lying between them. Germline CDR1 and CDR2: LNHDA and SQIVND (reference sequence).

This rearrangement joins TRBV5-1 to TRBJ2-7; a weak D match, TRBD1 (6 bases). The length of the CDR3 is 15 residues. Germline-derived CDR1 and CDR2 are SGHRS and YFSETQ. The ends were cut back, 0 bases at V and 5 bases at J, with 15 bases in the middle. The CDR3 loop reads CASSLEDRALDEQYF. CDR3 bases: TGCGCCAGCAGCTTGGAGGACAGAGCACTCGACGAGCAGTACTTC.

The rearrangement joins TRBV4-3 to TRBJ1-2, with 8 bases identical to TRBD1. The germline gives CDR1 LGHNA, CDR2 YSLEER. The J segment lost 4 bases and the V segment lost 1 base, leaving 8 bases of the junction unmatched. This CDR3 has 16 amino acids. CDR3: CASSQALNTGGYGYTF. CDR3 nucleotides: TGCGCCAGCAGCCAAGCTCTAAACACAGGGGGCTATGGCTACACCTTC.

This clone turned up a few times. The chain couples TRBV5-1 to TRBJ2-3; D is uncertain. Trimming took 2 bases from V and 5 from J, leaving 9 bases between them. The CDR3 spans 13 residues. Germline CDR1 is SGHRS and CDR2 is YFSETQ. CDR3 nucleotides: TGCGCCAGCAGCTTCGGCGGAGAAGATACGCAGTATTTT. This translates into CASSFGGEDTQYF.

The chain carries TRBV7-2 and TRBJ2-1, with 8 nucleotides matching TRBD2. The germline CDR1 and CDR2 sequences are SGHTA and FQGNSA. The CDR3 is 14 residues long. V lost 5 bases and J lost 4; bases outside the gene matches: 4. The DNA of the CDR3 is TGTGCCAGCAGCCCAGCGGGAGCATACAATGAGCAGTTCTTC. As protein: CASSPAGAYNEQFF.

The chain carries TRBV5-1 and TRBJ1-1; 10 nucleotides line up with TRBD1. CDR3 length equals 17 residues. V trimming: 1 base; J trimming: 2 bases; junction bases outside the gene matches: 8. Per germline, CDR1 SGHRS and CDR2 YFSETQ. CDR3 sequence reads: CASSLLGQGSINTEAFF. The CDR3 nucleotides read TGCGCCAGCAGCTTGTTGGGACAGGGGAGTATTAACACTGAAGCTTTCTTT.

The chain couples TRBV7-2 to TRBJ1-2, with D maybe TRBD1 (6 bases). Germline loops: CDR1 SGHTA, CDR2 FQGNSA. The CDR3 extends over 15 amino acids. Trimming took off 1 base at V and 6 bases at J, with 15 bases between the two ends. CDR3 nucleotide sequence: TGTGCCAGCAGCTTAGTGGGGGGGGGCACTGATGGCTACACCTTC. Translating it yields CASSLVGGGTDGYTF. The full variable domain, rest sourced from reference TRBV7-2 and TRBJ1-2, is GAGVSQSPSNKVTEKGKDVELRCDPISGHTALYWYRQSLGQGLEFLIYFQGNSAPDKSGLPSDRFSAERTGGSVSTLTIQRTQQEDSAVYLCASSLVGGGTDGYTFGSGTRLTVV.

The chain is built from TRBV5-1 and TRBJ2-5; D is perhaps TRBD1 (5 bases). The V gene lost 2 bases and the J gene lost 1 base, with 9 bases spanning the gap. Looked up from germline, CDR1 is SGHRS and CDR2 is YFSETQ. The CDR3 is 14 residues long. The CDR3 spells CASSLGHSQETQYF. CDR3 nucleotides: TGCGCCAGCAGCTTAGGACACAGCCAAGAGACCCAGTACTTC.

V usage is TRBV27 and J usage is TRBJ2-1; D remains unclear. V gave up 3 bases and J gave up 0 bases, with 6 bases separating them. Germline CDR1 and CDR2: MNHEY and SMNVEV (reference sequence). The length of the CDR3 is 14 residues. In nucleotides, the CDR3 is TGTGCCAGCAGTTTTCTCAGCTCCTACAATGAGCAGTTCTTC. Translation gives CASSFLSSYNEQFF.